The next 7 T cell receptor beta chains were all read from a single sample in a study of cytomegalovirus exposure and HLA in healthy donors. In the PCR, 60 Vbeta and 13 Jbeta primers were used. TCRdb keeps only in-frame clones here, not all; method: immunoSEQ multiplex PCR. The table records over 150,000 clones, just under 85% of them present only once. Sequencing input: PBMCs. All receptors derive from a girl aged 5-17 years in good health and CMV-seropositive.

With respect to this clone: A read error may produce the germline difference seen at one junction end. This chain links TRBV5-1 with TRBJ2-7, with 9 nucleotides matching TRBD1. Germline V CDR1 and CDR2: SGHRS, YFSETQ. This CDR3 contains 14 residues. In DNA, the CDR3 is TGCGCCAGCAGCCCCGGGACAGGGAGGTACGGGCAGTACTTC. Translating it yields CASSPGTGRYGQYF.

This sequence joins TRBV12-5 and TRBJ1-5; D possibly corresponds to TRBD1 (5 bases). V was clipped by 5 bases and J by 0 bases, with 17 bases between them. The CDR3 is 17 residues long. Looked up from germline, CDR1 is LGHNT and CDR2 is FRNRAP. The DNA for the CDR3 is TGTGCTAGTGGTCCATACCGGGACTCTTATAGCAATCAGCCCCAGCATTTT. Encoded protein: CASGPYRDSYSNQPQHF.

The chain couples TRBV4-1 to TRBJ2-7, with TRBD2 as a possible D gene (5 bases). Germline V gene sequence: CDR1 MGHRA, CDR2 YSYEKL. This CDR3 contains 15 residues. Trimming took 2 bases from V and 4 from J, leaving 15 bases between them. CDR3 sequence reads: CASSQLREGNYEQYF. The CDR3 DNA is TGCGCCAGCAGCCAATTGCGAGAGGGTAATTACGAGCAGTACTTC.

This clone has only one observation. The chain is built from TRBV6-4 and TRBJ1-1, with a weak D call TRBD1 (5 bases). In germline, CDR1 is MRHNA, CDR2 SNTAGT. This CDR3 contains 14 residues. Trimming removed 6 bases at V and 2 bases at J, with 13 bases between. CDR3 in DNA: TGTGCCAGCAGCAAAACGACAGATAACACTGAAGCTTTCTTT. This sequence encodes CASSKTTDNTEAFF.

The chain employs TRBV6-5 and TRBJ2-1, with 7 bases matching TRBD2. The CDR3 extends over 15 amino acids. CDR1 and CDR2 (germline): MNHEY, SVGAGI. Trimming removed 5 bases from V and 2 bases from J; junction bases left unmatched: 6. The CDR3 region is CASSPGAGTYNEQFF. The CDR3 DNA reads TGTGCCAGCAGTCCAGGAGCGGGGACCTACAATGAGCAGTTCTTC.

The chain uses TRBV6-4 and TRBJ1-1; TRBD1 might be the D (5 bases). Germline V gene sequence: CDR1 MRHNA, CDR2 SNTAGT. Trimming removed 3 bases at V and 4 bases at J, with 9 bases between. The CDR3 extends over 13 amino acids. For the CDR3, the DNA is TGTGCCAGCAGTGAGTCAGGGATCACTGAAGCTTTCTTT. Translation: CASSESGITEAFF.

V and J are TRBV2 and TRBJ1-3; TRBD1 might be the D (6 bases). Germline CDR1 is SNHLY and CDR2 is FYNNEI. V was pared by 4 bases and J by 4 bases, with 17 bases between. CDR3 length equals 16 residues. This CDR3 reads CASSVQGPPAGNTIYF. CDR3 in DNA: TGTGCCAGCAGTGTACAGGGACCACCGGCGGGAAACACCATATATTTT. Based on the CDR3 plus reference TRBV2 and TRBJ1-3, the full variable domain is EPEVTQTPSHQVTQMGQEVILRCVPISNHLYFYWYRQILGQKVEFLVSFYNNEISEKSEIFDDQFSVERPDGSNFTLKIRSTKLEDSAMYFCASSVQGPPAGNTIYFGEGSWLTVV.